A single sample is the source of the 21 T cell receptor beta chains below, sequenced in a study of graft-versus-host responses after intestinal transplantation. No antigen is known for these receptors. The protocol was immunoSEQ multiplex PCR, while the TCRdb copy is restricted to in-frame clones and leaves out a portion. In the table there are around 100,000 clones, more than 80% of which are singletons. This specimen was unstimulated CD4+ T cells sorted from spleen or lymph node cells, taken before transplant. Receptor source: a human donor who was the organ donor for an intestinal transplant.

This clone has a single count. V usage is TRBV5-4 and J usage is TRBJ2-2, with TRBD1 matching over 10 bases. The J segment lost 1 base and the V segment lost 4 bases, leaving 7 bases of the junction unmatched. CDR1 and CDR2 (germline): SGHNT, YYREEE (reference sequence). The CDR3 is 17 residues long. The CDR3 DNA sequence: TGTGCCAGCAGCCACGGGGGACAGGGGAGGAACACCGGGGAGCTGTTTTTT. It is translated as CASSHGGQGRNTGELFF.

The CDR3 DNA sequence: TGTGCCAGCTCACCGACAGGGCTCCAGAACACTGAAGCTTTCTTT. Its translation: CASSPTGLQNTEAFF. The V and J genes are TRBV18 and TRBJ1-1; TRBD1 matches at 7 bases. The CDR3 covers 15 residues. V shed 3 bases, J shed 1 base, and the junction held 5 bases outside the gene matches. Germline V CDR1 and CDR2: KGHSH, LQKENI.

The V and J genes are TRBV5-8 and TRBJ2-5, with 9 bases lining up with TRBD1. CDR3 length: 15 residues. Germline V CDR1 and CDR2: SGHTS, YDEGEE. V gave up 3 bases and J gave up 4 bases; unmatched junction bases: 7. The CDR3 sequence is CASSSTGGAGETQYF. CDR3 nucleotide sequence: TGTGCCAGCAGCTCAACAGGGGGCGCAGGAGAGACCCAGTACTTC.

The J gene is TRBJ1-1, the V gene TRBV18, with no clear D. Trimming took 0 bases from V and 5 from J, leaving 16 bases between them. CDR3 size: 16 residues. Germline CDR1 and CDR2: KGHSH and LQKENI. Here the CDR3 DNA reads TGTGCCAGCTCACCACCATGGGCCCTGGATGGGACTGAAGCTTTCTTT. This encodes CASSPPWALDGTEAFF.

There are a few counts of this clone. This chain joins TRBV19 and TRBJ1-1; 11 bases are shared with TRBD1. V shed 6 bases, J shed 1 base, and the junction held 1 base outside the gene matches. Looked up from germline, CDR1 is LNHDA and CDR2 is SQIVND (reference sequence). The CDR3 covers 14 residues. The chain's CDR3 is CASRGQGANTEAFF. The CDR3 DNA follows: TGTGCCAGTAGAGGACAGGGGGCGAACACTGAAGCTTTCTTT.

Concerning this clone itself: One end of the junction varies from germline; a read error may be responsible. This chain connects TRBV6-1 to TRBJ2-7; D is unresolved. Germline-derived CDR1 and CDR2 are MNHNS and SASEGT. The CDR3 runs 13 residues. The CDR3: CASARTDAYKQYF. Written as DNA, the CDR3 is TGTGCCAGCGCCCGGACCGATGCCTACAAGCAGTACTTC.

This chain links TRBV5-4 with TRBJ2-5; a possible D gene is TRBD2 (6 bases). The V end was cut by 4 bases, the J end by 1 base, with 17 bases between. Germline CDR1 reads SGHNT; CDR2 reads YYREEE (reference sequence). CDR3 length equals 16 residues. The CDR3 DNA reads as TGTGCCAGCAGCCGACCAGATAGCGGCCTCCAAGAGACCCAGTACTTC. It encodes CASSRPDSGLQETQYF. The complete variable domain, with remaining parts taken from reference TRBV5-4 and TRBJ2-5, reads ETGVTQSPTHLIKTRGQQVTLRCSSQSGHNTVSWYQQALGQGPQFIFQYYREEENGRGNFPPRFSGLQFPNYSSELNVNALELDDSALYLCASSRPDSGLQETQYFGPGTRLLVL.

The chain recombines TRBV30 with TRBJ1-2; D ambiguous. Deletions cut 0 bases from V and 8 bases from J, with 10 bases between. CDR3 length: 12 residues. Germline V gives CDR1 GTSNPN, CDR2 SVGIG (reference sequence). The DNA for the CDR3 is TGTGCCTGGAGTGTCGGCCAATACGGCTACACCTTC. The encoded protein is CAWSVGQYGYTF. The full variable domain, completed using reference TRBV30 and TRBJ1-2, is SQTIHQWPATLVQPVGSPLSLECTVEGTSNPNLYWYRQAAGRGLQLLFYSVGIGQISSEVPQNLSASRPQDRQFILSSKKLLLSDSGFYLCAWSVGQYGYTFGSGTRLTVV.

V usage is TRBV19 and J usage is TRBJ2-1; D may match TRBD1 or TRBD2 (5 bases each). The CDR3 runs to 13 residues. Germline V gives CDR1 LNHDA, CDR2 SQIVND (reference sequence). V shed 0 bases and J shed 10 bases, with 10 bases lying between them. The CDR3 loop reads CASSIDWGGEQFF. CDR3 DNA sequence: TGTGCCAGTAGTATAGATTGGGGCGGGGAGCAGTTCTTC.

The J gene is TRBJ2-6, the V gene TRBV19; the D is unclear. Germline loops: CDR1 LNHDA, CDR2 SQIVND (reference sequence). The ends were cut back, 8 bases at V and 0 bases at J, with 5 bases in the middle. The CDR3 has 13 residues. The CDR3, as DNA: TGTGCCAGTCAGAGCTCTGGGGCCAACGTCCTGACTTTC. Its translation: CASQSSGANVLTF.

In nucleotides, the CDR3 is TGTGCCAGCAGCTTAGACGCGGGAGGGCGGTACAATGAGCAGTTCTTC. It yields the protein CASSLDAGGRYNEQFF. The chain combines TRBV7-9 with TRBJ2-1; 9 bases match TRBD2. After removal of 1 base from V and 4 bases from J, the junction contained 5 bases not matched to a gene. CDR1 and CDR2 (germline): SEHNR, FQNEAQ (reference sequence). The CDR3 sequence is 16 residues long. The variable domain in full, completed from reference TRBV7-9 and TRBJ2-1, reads DTGVSQNPRHKITKRGQNVTFRCDPISEHNRLYWYRQTLGQGPEFLTYFQNEAQLEKSRLLSDRFSAERPKGSFSTLEIQRTEQGDSAMYLCASSLDAGGRYNEQFFGPGTRLTVL.

This clone was detected only once. The rearrangement uses TRBV19 and TRBJ2-5; D is unclear. Trimming stripped 1 base from V and 2 bases from J, with 17 bases between. This CDR3 has 17 amino acids. Germline V CDR1 and CDR2: LNHDA, SQIVND (reference sequence). CDR3 coding DNA: TGTGCCAGTAGTATAGGTCGGACGGTTTACCAGCAAGAGACCCAGTACTTC. Translation gives CASSIGRTVYQQETQYF.

There are a few counts of this clone. The CDR3 nucleotides are TGTGCCAGCAGCTTAGGATCGAGTAGTAATGAGCAGTTCTTC. Protein: CASSLGSSSNEQFF. This chain joins TRBV7-9 and TRBJ2-1; no definite D call. The V gene's germline CDR1 is SEHNR and CDR2 FQNEAQ (reference sequence). V was cut by 1 base and J by 7 bases, with 11 bases left in between. The CDR3 runs 14 residues.

The chain's CDR3 is CASSFGGEDETQYF. The CDR3 nucleotides read TGTGCCAGCAGCTTCGGGGGAGAGGACGAGACCCAGTACTTC. The chain joins TRBV7-2 to TRBJ2-5; possible D gene TRBD2, 6 bases. The CDR3 runs to 14 residues. V lost 3 bases to trimming and J lost 5 bases, with 13 bases between them. Per germline, CDR1 SGHTA and CDR2 FQGNSA.

This chain joins TRBV5-1 and TRBJ1-6, with 11 bases matching TRBD1. V shed 4 bases, J shed 0 bases, and the junction held 3 bases outside the gene matches. Germline V CDR1 and CDR2: SGHRS, YFSETQ. CDR3 length: 17 amino acids. The CDR3 reads CASSQGQGGSYNSPLHF. CDR3 DNA: TGCGCCAGCAGCCAGGGACAGGGGGGCTCCTATAATTCACCCCTCCACTTT. Filled out from reference TRBV5-1 and TRBJ1-6, the complete variable domain reads KAGVTQTPRYLIKTRGQQVTLSCSPISGHRSVSWYQQTPGQGLQFLFEYFSETQRNKGNFPGRFSGRQFSNSRSEMNVSTLELGDSALYLCASSQGQGGSYNSPLHFGNGTRLTVT.

This clone has just one count. This rearrangement joins TRBV9 to TRBJ2-1; TRBD2 matches at 9 bases. Germline CDR1 is SGDLS and CDR2 is YYNGEE. J was trimmed by 3 bases and V by 2 bases; bases with no gene match: 3. This CDR3 spans 15 amino acids. CDR3 coding DNA: TGTGCCAGCAGCGTGCGGGAGGGAATCTACAATGAGCAGTTCTTC. Translated: CASSVREGIYNEQFF.

V and J are TRBV5-1 and TRBJ1-3; unclear D gene. The CDR3 has 14 residues. Trimming pared 6 bases from V and 0 bases from J, leaving 10 bases between. The germline CDR1 and CDR2 sequences are SGHRS and YFSETQ. The chain's CDR3 is CASTAGSSGNTIYF. CDR3 bases: TGCGCCAGCACCGCGGGGAGCTCTGGAAACACCATATATTTT.

The CDR3 DNA is TGTGCCAGCAGCTTATGGGGGCGGGAGGAAGAGACCCAGTACTTC. Encoded protein: CASSLWGREEETQYF. The J gene is TRBJ2-5, the V gene TRBV5-6; 8 bases map to TRBD2. Trimming took 2 bases from V and 3 from J; bases not matched to a gene: 6. Germline values: CDR1 SGHDT, CDR2 YYEEEE. The CDR3 loop spans 15 amino acids.

This clone has just one count. The chain employs TRBV7-2 and TRBJ2-7, with 7 bases lining up with TRBD2. CDR3 length: 16 residues. The junction had 10 bases not matched to a gene; V was cut back by 5 bases and J by 0 bases. CDR1 is SGHTA, CDR2 FQGNSA, per germline. This CDR3 is CASSRRETSLSYEQYF. CDR3 sequence (DNA): TGTGCCAGCAGCCGCCGTGAGACTAGCCTCTCCTACGAGCAGTACTTC.

Only a few counts were recorded for this clone. The genes are TRBV20-1 and TRBJ1-4; D unclear. With 6 bases removed from V and 8 bases from J, the gap between germline ends came to 10 bases. This CDR3 region has 11 residues. Germline V gene lookup returns CDR1 DFQATT and CDR2 SNEGSKA (reference sequence). The CDR3 DNA reads as TGCAGTGCCCCGAATGGAGAAAAACTGTTTTTT. Protein product: CSAPNGEKLFF.

This clone has more than one count but fewer than ten. J is TRBJ2-7 and V is TRBV6-1; D might be TRBD2 (5 bases). Trimming stripped 5 bases from V and 2 bases from J, with 13 bases between. CDR3 size: 14 residues. Germline V CDR1 and CDR2: MNHNS, SASEGT. As DNA, the CDR3 is TGTGCCAGCAGTAGAGGTCGGGGAGCCTACGAGCAGTACTTC. Protein sequence: CASSRGRGAYEQYF.